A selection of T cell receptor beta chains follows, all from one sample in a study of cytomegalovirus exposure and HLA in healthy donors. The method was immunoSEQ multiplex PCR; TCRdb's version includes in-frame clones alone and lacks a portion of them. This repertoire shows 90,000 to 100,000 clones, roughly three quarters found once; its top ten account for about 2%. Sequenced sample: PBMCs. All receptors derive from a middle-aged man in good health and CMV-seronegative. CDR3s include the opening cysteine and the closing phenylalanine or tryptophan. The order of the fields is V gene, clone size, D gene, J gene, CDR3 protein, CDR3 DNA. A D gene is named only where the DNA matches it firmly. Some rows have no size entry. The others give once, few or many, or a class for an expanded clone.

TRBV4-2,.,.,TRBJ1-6,CASSHLTDGSYNSPLHF,TGTGCCAGCAGCCACCTGACAGACGGCTCCTATAATTCACCCCTCCACTTT
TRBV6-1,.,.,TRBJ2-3,CASSERGLGSTDTQYF,TGTGCCAGCAGTGAACGGGGATTAGGGAGCACAGATACGCAGTATTTT
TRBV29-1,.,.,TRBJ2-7,CSVRDGSLNEQYF,TGCAGCGTCAGAGACGGGAGTTTGAACGAGCAGTACTTC
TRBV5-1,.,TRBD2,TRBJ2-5,CASSLGTSGETQYF,TGCGCCAGCAGCTTGGGGACTAGCGGCGAGACCCAGTACTTC
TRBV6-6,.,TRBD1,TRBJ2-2,CASRRDSYRTGELFF,TGTGCCAGCAGACGGGACAGCTATCGCACCGGGGAGCTGTTTTTT
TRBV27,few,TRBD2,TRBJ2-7,CASSLLPVATSGSTYEQYF,TGTGCCAGCAGTTTACTCCCCGTAGCCACTAGCGGGAGTACCTACGAGCAGTACTTC
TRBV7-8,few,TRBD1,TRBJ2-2,CASSLGDSLTNTGELFF,TGTGCCAGCAGCTTAGGGGACAGTCTCACGAACACCGGGGAGCTGTTTTTT
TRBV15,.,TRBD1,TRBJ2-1,CATSRDLRDRVSNEQFF,TGTGCCACCAGCAGAGATCTTCGGGACAGGGTATCCAATGAGCAGTTCTTC
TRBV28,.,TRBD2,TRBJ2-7,CASIPTGTSPYEQYF,TGTGCCAGCATCCCTACCGGGACTAGCCCGTACGAGCAGTACTTC
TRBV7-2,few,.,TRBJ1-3,CASTYAPSGNTIYF,TGTGCCAGCACCTACGCCCCCTCTGGAAACACCATATATTTT
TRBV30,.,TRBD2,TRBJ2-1,CAWSVTAGVEQFF,TGTGCCTGGAGTGTAACCGCGGGAGTGGAGCAGTTCTTC
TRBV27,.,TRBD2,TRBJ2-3,CASSLAGADTQYF,TGTGCCAGCAGTTTGGCGGGAGCCGATACGCAGTATTTT
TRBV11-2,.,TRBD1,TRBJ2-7,CASSNRGTGEQYF,TGTGCCAGCAGCAACAGGGGGACGGGGGAGCAGTACTTC
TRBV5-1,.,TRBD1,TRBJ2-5,CASSLEGQPGEQYF,TGCGCCAGCAGCTTGGAGGGACAGCCTGGAGAGCAGTACTTC
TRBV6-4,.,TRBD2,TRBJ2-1,CASSVGTTGNEQFF,TGTGCCAGCAGTGTCGGGACTACTGGGAATGAGCAGTTCTTC
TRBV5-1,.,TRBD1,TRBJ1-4,CASSAGQSNEKLFF,TGCGCCAGCAGCGCGGGACAGAGTAATGAAAAACTGTTTTTT
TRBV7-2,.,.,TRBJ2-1,CASSSPQGSYNEQFF,TGTGCCAGCAGCTCACCCCAGGGGTCCTACAATGAGCAGTTCTTC
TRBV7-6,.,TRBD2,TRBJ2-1,CASSLLAGALNEQFF,TGTGCCAGCAGCTTACTAGCGGGGGCTCTCAATGAGCAGTTCTTC
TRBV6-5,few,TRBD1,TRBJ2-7,CASGTQGAEYEQYF,TGTGCCAGCGGGACGCAGGGGGCAGAATACGAGCAGTACTTC
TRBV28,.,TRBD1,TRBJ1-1,CASSTRQGWTEAFF,TGTGCCAGCAGTACACGACAGGGGTGGACTGAAGCTTTCTTT
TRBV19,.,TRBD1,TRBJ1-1,CASSVGQGTEAFF,TGTGCCAGTAGTGTCGGACAGGGCACTGAAGCTTTCTTT
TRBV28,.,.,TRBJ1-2,CASSLAGGAGGYTF,TGTGCCAGCAGTTTAGCGGGGGGGGCCGGAGGCTACACCTTC
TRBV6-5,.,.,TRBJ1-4,CASSQGQNPYEKLFF,TGTGCCAGCAGCCAAGGACAGAACCCGTATGAAAAACTGTTTTTT
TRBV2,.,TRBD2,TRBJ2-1,CASSEWGPRGGLAGVGEQFF,TGTGCCAGCAGTGAATGGGGTCCAAGGGGGGGGCTAGCGGGAGTGGGGGAGCAGTTCTTC
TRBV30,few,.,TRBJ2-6,CAWSEQGRLGGANVLTF,TGTGCCTGGAGTGAACAGGGAAGGTTGGGTGGGGCCAACGTCCTGACTTTC
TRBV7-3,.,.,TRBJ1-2,CASSFGGGSNYGYTF,TGTGCCAGCAGCTTCGGGGGGGGGTCGAACTATGGCTACACCTTC
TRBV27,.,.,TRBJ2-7,CARGTPPYEQYF,TGTGCCAGAGGGACTCCTCCCTACGAGCAGTACTTC
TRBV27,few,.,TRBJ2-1,CASSLSRPEYGEQFF,TGTGCCAGCAGTTTATCGCGCCCGGAATACGGGGAGCAGTTCTTC
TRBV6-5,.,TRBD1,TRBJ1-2,CASSFTAQGADYGYTF,TGTGCCAGCAGTTTCACCGCACAGGGGGCGGATTATGGCTACACCTTC
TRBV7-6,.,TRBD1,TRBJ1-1,CASSFPQGASTEAFF,TGTGCCAGCAGCTTTCCACAGGGGGCTAGCACTGAAGCTTTCTTT
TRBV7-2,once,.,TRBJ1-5,CASSLAYDRLYSNQPQHF,TGTGCCAGCAGCTTAGCGTACGACAGATTATATAGCAATCAGCCCCAGCATTTT
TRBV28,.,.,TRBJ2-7,CASSSRVHEQYF,TGTGCCAGCAGTTCCAGGGTCCACGAGCAGTACTTC
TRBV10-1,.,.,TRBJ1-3,CASSESTPEEGPSGNTIYF,TGCGCCAGCAGTGAGTCGACTCCAGAGGAGGGGCCCTCTGGAAACACCATATATTTT
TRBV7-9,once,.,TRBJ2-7,CASSLSRVYEQYF,TGTGCCAGCAGCTTATCCCGAGTCTACGAGCAGTACTTC
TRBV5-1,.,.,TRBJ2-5,CASTSLGRPQETQYF,TGCGCCAGCACTTCACTGGGGCGCCCCCAAGAGACCCAGTACTTC
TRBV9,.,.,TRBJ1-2,CASARDYGYTF,TGTGCCAGCGCCCGGGATTATGGCTACACCTTC
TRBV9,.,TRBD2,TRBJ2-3,CASSRLAGETDTQYF,TGTGCCAGCAGCCGACTAGCGGGGGAAACAGATACGCAGTATTTT
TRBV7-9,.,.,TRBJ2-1,CSSSWQATNEQFF,TGTTCCAGCAGCTGGCAGGCGACGAATGAGCAGTTCTTC
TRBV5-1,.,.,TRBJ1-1,CASSLAQGMNTEAFF,TGCGCCAGCAGCTTGGCGCAGGGAATGAACACTGAAGCTTTCTTT
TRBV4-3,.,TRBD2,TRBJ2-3,CASSRSGGGTDTQYF,TGCGCCAGCAGCCGGAGCGGGGGGGGCACAGATACGCAGTATTTT
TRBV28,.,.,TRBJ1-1,CASRLGGTGRANTEAFF,TGTGCCAGCAGACTGGGCGGTACAGGACGGGCGAACACTGAAGCTTTCTTT
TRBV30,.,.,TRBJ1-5,CACQGGGSSNQPQHF,TGTGCCTGCCAAGGGGGGGGCTCGAGCAATCAGCCCCAGCATTTT
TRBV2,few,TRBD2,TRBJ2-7,CASSEGTSGAYEQYF,TGTGCCAGCAGCGAAGGGACTAGCGGGGCCTACGAGCAGTACTTC